This T cell receptor beta chain was retrieved from a study of blood T cell repertoires in COVID-19. Study-level background: Whether acute or convalescent, the COVID-19 samples came from the United States, Italy and Spain. The cDNA or gDNA used as material had been derived from T cells, B-cell-depleted T cells, or PBMCs.

This clone was picked up a small number of times. Germline V gives CDR1 LGHNT, CDR2 FRNRAP. Trimming shortened V by 4 bases and J by 6 bases, and 15 bases separated the two germline ends. The CDR3 is 14 residues long. Original analysis: It was from reference gene primer amplification that nucleated cell counts were estimated. The table came from immunoSEQ multiplex PCR; TCRdb's copy has only in-frame clones and leaves some out. V, J and clone size are those of that table, while D and trimming were read from the DNA. Of 120,000 or so clones in the sample, 75% to 85% were seen once. The receptor comes from a man in his forties with active or convalescent COVID-19. The sequenced sample was peripheral blood. This sequence joins TRBV12-5 and TRBJ1-1; possibly TRBD1 for D (6 bases). The chain's CDR3 is CASGSSQGRAEAFF. For the CDR3, the DNA is TGTGCTAGTGGTTCCTCACAGGGTAGGGCTGAAGCTTTCTTT.